The 3 T cell receptor beta chains given below trace back to one sample, sequenced in a study of T cells in Graves' hyperthyroidism and ophthalmopathy. Amplified TCR beta CDR3 regions derived from RNA transcripts. HTBI primers drove first-round RT-PCR of the TCR CDR3. Each CDR3 protein gets one entry after TCRdb re-called the multiplex PCR reads with MiXCR. The sample carries roughly 700,000 distinct CDR3 sequences, 15% to 20% recorded once. Material for sequencing was blood. The source of these receptors is a man over 45 with Graves' hyperthyroidism.

This clonotype was observed a handful of times. This chain uses TRBV4-1 with TRBJ2-1; D is possibly TRBD2 (5 bases). The CDR3 is 13 amino acids. CDR1 and CDR2 from the germline V gene are MGHRA and YSYEKL. Trimming took 0 bases from V and 9 from J, leaving 9 bases between them. The CDR3: CASSQDPSSEQFF. In DNA form, the CDR3 reads TGCGCCAGCAGCCAAGATCCTAGCAGTGAGCAGTTCTTC.

This clonotype was found many times. The chain links TRBV13 to TRBJ2-3; no clear D. The CDR3 totals 15 residues. V was cut by 0 bases and J by 4 bases, with 11 bases left in between. Germline assignment: CDR1 PRHDT and CDR2 FYEKMQ (reference sequence). The DNA for the CDR3 is TGTGCCAGCAGCTTAGGCATGGCGACTGCAGATACGCAGTATTTT. This sequence encodes CASSLGMATADTQYF.

This clonotype occurred many times. This chain joins TRBV6-1 and TRBJ1-1; D possibly corresponds to TRBD1 (5 bases). Germline CDR1 is MNHNS and CDR2 is SASEGT. CDR3 length: 12 residues. Trimming took off 5 bases at V and 8 bases at J, with 12 bases between the two ends. The CDR3 DNA reads as TGTGCCAGCAGTACGATTTCAGGGGAAGCTTTCTTT. This sequence encodes CASSTISGEAFF.